These 21 T cell receptor beta chains came from one sample sequenced in a study of blood T cells in healthy people across ages. PCR was performed a second time for about 7 to 12 cycles using a sample-barcoded 5' primer and a J-beta primer mix. TCRdb used MiXCR to reprocess the 5' RACE reads, holding one entry per CDR3 protein. In the table there are approximately 1,700,000 distinct CDR3 sequences, about two fifths of which are singletons. Sequenced: blood. The origin of the receptors is a human donor in good health.

In its sample, this clonotype was seen a few times. The CDR3 DNA reads as TGCACCAGCCTAACTACAGGGGACTATGGCTACACCTTC. Encoded protein: CTSLTTGDYGYTF. This rearrangement joins TRBV29-1 to TRBJ1-2; 7 bases are a match to TRBD1. Germline lookup yields CDR1 SQVTM and CDR2 ANQGSEA. The CDR3 spans 13 residues.

The V gene is TRBV7-2, the J gene TRBJ2-1; a weak D match, TRBD1 (5 bases). This CDR3 is 14 amino acids long. From germline, CDR1 is SGHTA and CDR2 FQGNSA. Trimming shortened V by 3 bases and J by 5 bases, and 11 bases separated the two germline ends. CDR3 sequence reads: CASSFAPQDNEQFF. Here the CDR3 DNA reads TGTGCCAGCAGCTTTGCCCCACAGGACAATGAGCAGTTCTTC. Full variable domain (missing parts from reference TRBV7-2 and TRBJ2-1): GAGVSQSPSNKVTEKGKDVELRCDPISGHTALYWYRQSLGQGLEFLIYFQGNSAPDKSGLPSDRFSAERTGGSVSTLTIQRTQQEDSAVYLCASSFAPQDNEQFFGPGTRLTVL.

The chain carries TRBV28 and TRBJ1-5; 7 nucleotides align to TRBD1. V dropped 4 bases and J dropped 7; count of bases not matched to a gene: 13. The CDR3 runs 16 residues. Germline V lookup: CDR1 MDHEN, CDR2 SYDVKM. CDR3 bases: TGTGCCAGCAGTTCCCCTACAGGGGCAGGAGGGCAGCCCCAGCATTTT. Translation gives CASSSPTGAGGQPQHF.

In regard to this clonotype: One junction end does not reproduce the germline sequence, and a read error may be involved. V is TRBV2 and J is TRBJ2-5; D call uncertain. Matching the DNA end better, TRBJ2-7 makes the J call doubtful. The CDR3 is made up of 12 amino acids. Looked up from germline, CDR1 is SNHLY and CDR2 is FYNNEI. The CDR3 spells CVSSTGAYEQYF. CDR3 DNA sequence: TGTGTCAGCAGTACCGGTGCCTACGAGCAGTACTTC.

As concerns this clonotype: Germline is not matched at one junction end, which may reflect a read error. The chain has TRBV29-1 and TRBJ2-1, with a possible D match to TRBD2 (5 bases). This CDR3 region has 15 residues. Germline CDR1 is SQVTM and CDR2 is ANQGSEA. CDR3 loop: CSVERTAFKGNGQFF. The CDR3 DNA reads as TGCAGCGTTGAAAGGACTGCTTTTAAAGGCAATGGGCAGTTCTTC.

This clonotype has a handful of counts. DNA of the CDR3: TGTGCCAGCAGTCTCCGAGACAGAACCTACAATGAGCAGTTCTTC. It encodes CASSLRDRTYNEQFF. V usage is TRBV6-2 or TRBV6-3 and J usage is TRBJ2-1, with D perhaps TRBD1 (5 bases). Trimming took 5 bases from V and 2 from J, leaving 13 bases between them. The CDR3 is 15 residues long. Germline V gene data show CDR1 as MNHEY and CDR2 as SVGEGT.

This clonotype was counted a few times. The rearrangement uses TRBV18 and TRBJ1-2; D is undetermined. The CDR3 is 15 residues long. From germline, CDR1 is KGHSH and CDR2 LQKENI. V was shortened by 1 base and J by 5 bases, with 14 bases between the two germline ends. The CDR3 nucleotides are TGTGCCAGCTCACCACGACCGCGCTATACGTATGGCTACACCTTC. Amino acid sequence: CASSPRPRYTYGYTF.

This clonotype was seen only a few times. The chain employs TRBV11-2 and TRBJ2-1; D remains unclear. Trimming cost V 5 bases and J 6 bases, with 17 bases left between them. The CDR3 consists of 15 residues. Germline values: CDR1 SGHAT, CDR2 FQNNGV. For the CDR3, the DNA is TGTGCCAGCAGCCCCACCAGCCTCTCGCTCAATGAGCAGTTCTTC. It specifies CASSPTSLSLNEQFF.

This clonotype came up a few times. The chain joins TRBV12-3 or TRBV12-4 to TRBJ1-6; no clear D gene. This CDR3 is built from 13 residues. V gave up 3 bases and J gave up 7 bases, with 7 bases separating them. For the CDR3, the DNA is TGTGCCAGCAGTTTTGGTCAAAATTCACCCCTCCACTTT. This gives the protein CASSFGQNSPLHF.

About this clonotype: A much more abundant neighbour one base away suggests this may be a read error. The chain couples TRBV29-1 to TRBJ1-1; the match to TRBD1 covers 7 bases. V shed 7 bases and J 3 bases; nucleotides not matched to a gene: 5. The germline V gene encodes CDR1 SQVTM and CDR2 ANQGSEA. The CDR3 spans 12 residues. CDR3 bases: TGCAGCGCTGGAGACAGGGACACTGAAGCTTTCTTT. This encodes CSAGDRDTEAFF.

This clonotype occurred a few times. The chain employs TRBV6-2 or TRBV6-3 and TRBJ2-3; D possibly corresponds to TRBD1 (6 bases). The CDR3 totals 14 residues. V was shortened by 6 bases and J by 4 bases, with 14 bases between the two germline ends. Germline V gene sequence: CDR1 MNHEY, CDR2 SVGEGT. Written as DNA, the CDR3 is TGTGCCAGCAGAAAATTAACAGGGTCAGATACGCAGTATTTT. The encoded protein is CASRKLTGSDTQYF.

This clonotype was detected only a few times. The chain is built from TRBV2 and TRBJ1-5, with D maybe TRBD1 (5 bases). Trimming removed 6 bases at V and 1 base at J, with 16 bases between. The CDR3 runs 16 residues. Germline lookup yields CDR1 SNHLY and CDR2 FYNNEI. This CDR3 reads CASRSQGLRSNQPQHF. CDR3 nucleotides: TGTGCCAGCAGAAGCCAGGGTTTGAGAAGCAATCAGCCCCAGCATTTT.

The sample holds a few counts of this clonotype. The V gene is TRBV19, the J gene TRBJ1-2; TRBD1 agrees at 8 bases. This CDR3 region has 13 residues. Germline V gene data show CDR1 as LNHDA and CDR2 as SQIVND (reference sequence). V lost 3 bases to trimming and J lost 3 bases; unmatched junction nucleotides: 0. CDR3 sequence reads: CASSMDRDYGYTF. The CDR3 DNA sequence: TGTGCCAGTAGTATGGACAGGGACTATGGCTACACCTTC.

The chain joins TRBV6-2 or TRBV6-3 to TRBJ1-1; no firm D call. The germline V gene encodes CDR1 MNHEY and CDR2 SVGEGT. The CDR3 has 15 amino acids. V was pared by 0 bases and J by 1 base, with 9 bases between. The CDR3 spells CASSYSSIQNTEAFF. The DNA for the CDR3 is TGTGCCAGCAGTTACTCGAGCATACAGAACACTGAAGCTTTCTTT.

This clonotype was counted between two and nine times. The chain combines TRBV5-1 with TRBJ1-2, with a weak D call TRBD1 (5 bases). There are 14 residues in the CDR3. V lost 4 bases to trimming and J lost 7 bases, with 17 bases between them. Germline values: CDR1 SGHRS, CDR2 YFSETQ. CDR3 amino acids: CASSQLGADGGYTF. CDR3 nucleotides: TGCGCCAGCAGCCAGCTAGGGGCCGACGGTGGCTACACCTTC.

The chain joins TRBV7-2 to TRBJ2-3; D is possibly TRBD1 (6 bases). CDR1 and CDR2 from the germline V gene are SGHTA and FQGNSA. CDR3 length equals 14 residues. V gave up 1 base and J gave up 8 bases, with 13 bases separating them. This CDR3 reads CASSLVGRGSTQYF. The CDR3 DNA reads as TGTGCCAGCAGCTTAGTTGGCAGGGGAAGTACGCAGTATTTT.

This clonotype has more than one count but fewer than ten. J is TRBJ2-7 and V is TRBV15, with 11 bases that match TRBD2. J was trimmed by 6 bases and V by 6 bases; bases with no gene match: 4. The CDR3 has 13 residues. Germline CDR1 reads LNHNV; CDR2 reads YYDKDF (reference sequence). This CDR3 is CATSSGTSGEQYF. CDR3 bases: TGTGCCACCAGTTCCGGGACTAGCGGCGAGCAGTACTTC. Full variable domain (missing parts from reference TRBV15 and TRBJ2-7): DAMVIQNPRYQVTQFGKPVTLSCSQTLNHNVMYWYQQKSSQAPKLLFHYYDKDFNNEADTPDNFQSRRPNTSFCFLDIRSPGLGDTAMYLCATSSGTSGEQYFGPGTRLTVT.

A few counts support this clonotype. V is TRBV20-1 and J is TRBJ2-1; TRBD2 is a possible D gene (7 bases). The CDR3 is 15 amino acids. CDR1 and CDR2 (germline): DFQATT, SNEGSKA (reference sequence). Trimming pared 3 bases from V and 4 bases from J, leaving 16 bases between. CDR3 amino acids: CSARGGRQGYNEQFF. The CDR3 DNA sequence: TGCAGTGCTAGGGGGGGGCGGCAGGGGTACAATGAGCAGTTCTTC.

This clonotype showed up just once. This chain links TRBV9 with TRBJ1-4; D is unresolved. CDR1 SGDLS and CDR2 YYNGEE come from the germline V gene. The V end was cut by 0 bases, the J end by 10 bases, with 13 bases between. The CDR3 loop spans 14 amino acids. The CDR3 here is CASSVADPPGKLFF. The CDR3 DNA sequence: TGTGCCAGCAGCGTAGCGGACCCGCCCGGAAAACTGTTTTTT.

This clonotype was observed a few times. The chain carries TRBV6-1 and TRBJ1-1; 8 nucleotides match TRBD1. This CDR3 is 13 amino acids long. J was trimmed by 8 bases and V by 4 bases; bases with no gene match: 6. Germline V gene data show CDR1 as MNHNS and CDR2 as SASEGT. CDR3 loop: CASSARTGLEAFF. The DNA of the CDR3 is TGTGCCAGCAGTGCTCGGACAGGGTTGGAAGCTTTCTTT.

The J gene is TRBJ1-1, the V gene TRBV10-3, with 8 bases matching TRBD1. The CDR3 loop spans 11 amino acids. The V gene's germline CDR1 is ENHRY and CDR2 SYGVKD. Trimming took 6 bases from V and 10 from J; bases not matched to a gene: 4. The chain's CDR3 is CAIRETGVAFF. Written as DNA, the CDR3 is TGTGCCATCAGAGAGACAGGGGTAGCTTTCTTT.